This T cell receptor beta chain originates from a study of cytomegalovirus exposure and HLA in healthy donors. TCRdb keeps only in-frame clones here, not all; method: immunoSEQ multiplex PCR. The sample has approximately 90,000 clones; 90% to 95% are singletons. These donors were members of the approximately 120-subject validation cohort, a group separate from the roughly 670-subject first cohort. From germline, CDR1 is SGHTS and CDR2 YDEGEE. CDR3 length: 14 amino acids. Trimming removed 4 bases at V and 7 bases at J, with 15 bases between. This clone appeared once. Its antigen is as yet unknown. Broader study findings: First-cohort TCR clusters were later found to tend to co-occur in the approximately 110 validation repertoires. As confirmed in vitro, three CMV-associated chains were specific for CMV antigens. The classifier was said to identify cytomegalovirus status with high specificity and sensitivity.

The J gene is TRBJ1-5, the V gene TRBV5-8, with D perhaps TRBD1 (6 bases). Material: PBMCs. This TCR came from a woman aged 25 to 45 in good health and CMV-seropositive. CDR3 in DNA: TGTGCCAGCAGCCTCGGACAGTCCGTCCAGCCCCAGCATTTT. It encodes CASSLGQSVQPQHF.